These 8 T cell receptor beta chains came from one sample sequenced in a study of vaccination and CD4 T cells after COVID-19. The antigens these receptors bind are not known. Oncomine TCR Beta short-read sequencing was applied to DNA from cultured CD4+ T cells. TCRdb reanalysed the PCR reads using MiXCR and keeps one entry per CDR3 protein. This sample has approximately 17,000 distinct CDR3 sequences, with less than 60% found just once. Documented time point: late sampling 161 to 241 days after vaccination in a few convalescent patients. Stated treatment: roughly 10-day PBMC culture with coronavirus spike peptide pools or control peptides (ViraFEST assay). The material was CD4+ T cells from blood, cultured in vitro, obtained about 7 months after SARS-CoV-2 vaccination. The receptors were sampled from a human donor who had recovered from COVID-19.

This clonotype turned up a few times. Relative to the germline gene, one junction end is altered; a read error may explain this. J is TRBJ2-7 and V is TRBV5-3; TRBD2 aligns across 7 bases. TRBV5-3 is an ORF; its function is uncertain. The CDR3 sequence is 15 residues long. CDR3 sequence: CASSLGGRSLYEQYF. CDR3 DNA: TGTGCCAGCAGCTTGGGAGGGAGGAGCCTCTACGAGCAGTACTTC.

CDR3 sequence (DNA): TGTGCCAGCAGCTTACGTCTACAAGAGACCCAGTACTTC. The encoded protein is CASSLRLQETQYF. J is TRBJ2-5 and V is TRBV7-2; no firm D call. Germline V gives CDR1 SGHTA, CDR2 FQGNSA. V lost 2 bases, J lost 2 bases, and 6 bases lay in between. This CDR3 is 13 amino acids long.

J is TRBJ2-7 and V is TRBV20-1; 7 bases map to TRBD1. The germline V gene encodes CDR1 DFQATT and CDR2 SNEGSKA (reference sequence). CDR3 length equals 11 residues. V was clipped by 7 bases and J by 10 bases; unmatched bases: 10. CDR3 in amino acids: CSVYTGVYQYF. CDR3 DNA: TGCAGTGTTTATACAGGGGTCTACCAGTACTTC.

V gene TRBV20-1 combines with J gene TRBJ2-3, with 10 positions matching TRBD2. Trimming at V came to 5 bases and at J to 5 bases, leaving 10 bases not matched to a gene. There are 15 residues in the CDR3. Germline CDR1 DFQATT, CDR2 SNEGSKA (reference sequence). The CDR3 sequence is CSARKAGGLGDTQYF. CDR3 sequence (DNA): TGCAGTGCTCGTAAAGCGGGAGGGCTTGGAGATACGCAGTATTTT.

This chain connects TRBV20-1 to TRBJ1-2; D remains ambiguous. The CDR3 has 12 amino acids. Germline V gene data show CDR1 as DFQATT and CDR2 as SNEGSKA (reference sequence). V lost 3 bases, J lost 4 bases, and 9 bases lay in between. This CDR3 reads CSASGEGYGYTF. As DNA, the CDR3 is TGCAGTGCTAGCGGGGAAGGCTATGGCTACACCTTC.

The chain joins TRBV11-3 to TRBJ2-5, with unresolved D. Germline loops: CDR1 SGHNT, CDR2 YENEEA. The V end lost 1 base, the J end lost 1 base, and 7 bases lay between the germline ends. The CDR3 loop spans 14 amino acids. CDR3 sequence reads: CASSLVGSQETQYF. In DNA, the CDR3 is TGTGCCAGCAGCTTAGTCGGCTCCCAAGAGACCCAGTACTTC. Drawing the rest from reference TRBV11-3 and TRBJ2-5, the complete variable domain is EAGVVQSPRYKIIEKKQPVAFWCNPISGHNTLYWYLQNLGQGPELLIRYENEEAVDDSQLPKDRFSAERLKGVDSTLKIQPAELGDSAVYLCASSLVGSQETQYFGPGTRLLVL.

The rearrangement uses TRBV7-9 and TRBJ2-1, with a possible D match to TRBD1 (5 bases). Deletions cut 0 bases from V and 3 bases from J, with 9 bases between. Germline V gene lookup returns CDR1 SEHNR and CDR2 FQNEAQ (reference sequence). The CDR3 contains 15 residues. CDR3 amino acids: CASSLAQGDYNEQFF. CDR3 nucleotides: TGTGCCAGCAGCTTAGCGCAGGGCGACTACAATGAGCAGTTCTTC.

The chain links TRBV7-9 to TRBJ2-2, with D perhaps matching TRBD2 (7 bases). Trimming cost V 5 bases and J 0 bases, with 19 bases left between them. This CDR3 is 18 amino acids long. Germline V gene lookup returns CDR1 SEHNR and CDR2 FQNEAQ (reference sequence). For the CDR3, the DNA is TGTGCCAGCAGCCCGAGACTCCAGGGGAGGGCGAACACCGGGGAGCTGTTTTTT. Translation: CASSPRLQGRANTGELFF.